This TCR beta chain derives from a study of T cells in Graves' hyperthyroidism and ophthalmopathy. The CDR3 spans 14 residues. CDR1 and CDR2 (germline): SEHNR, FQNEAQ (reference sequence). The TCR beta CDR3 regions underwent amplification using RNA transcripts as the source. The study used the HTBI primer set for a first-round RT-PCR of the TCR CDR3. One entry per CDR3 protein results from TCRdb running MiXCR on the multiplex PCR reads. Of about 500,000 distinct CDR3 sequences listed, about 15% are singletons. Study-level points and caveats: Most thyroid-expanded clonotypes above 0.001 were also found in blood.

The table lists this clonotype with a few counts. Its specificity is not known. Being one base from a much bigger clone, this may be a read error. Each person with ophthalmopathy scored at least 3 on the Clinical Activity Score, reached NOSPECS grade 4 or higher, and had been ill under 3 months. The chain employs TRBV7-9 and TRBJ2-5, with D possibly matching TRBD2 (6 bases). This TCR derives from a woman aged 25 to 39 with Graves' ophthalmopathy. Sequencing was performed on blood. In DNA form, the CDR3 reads TGTGCCTGCAGCTTAGCGGCTAGCTCAGAGACCCAGTACTTC. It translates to CACSLAASSETQYF. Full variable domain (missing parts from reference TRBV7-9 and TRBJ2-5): DTGVSQNPRHKITKRGQNVTFRCDPISEHNRLYWYRQTLGQGPEFLTYFQNEAQLEKSRLLSDRFSAERPKGSFSTLEIQRTEQGDSAMYLCACSLAASSETQYFGPGTRLLVL.